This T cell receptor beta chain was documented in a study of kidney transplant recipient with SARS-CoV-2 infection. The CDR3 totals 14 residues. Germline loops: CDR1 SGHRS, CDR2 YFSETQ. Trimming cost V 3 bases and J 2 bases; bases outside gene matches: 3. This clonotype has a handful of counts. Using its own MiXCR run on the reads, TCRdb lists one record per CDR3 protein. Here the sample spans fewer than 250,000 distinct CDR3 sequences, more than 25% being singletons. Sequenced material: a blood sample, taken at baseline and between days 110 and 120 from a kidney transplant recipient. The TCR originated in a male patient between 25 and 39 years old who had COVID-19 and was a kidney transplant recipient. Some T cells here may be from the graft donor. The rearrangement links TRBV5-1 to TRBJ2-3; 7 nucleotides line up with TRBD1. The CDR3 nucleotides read TGCGCCAGCAGCTCCACAGGGGCCACAGATACGCAGTATTTT. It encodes CASSSTGATDTQYF.